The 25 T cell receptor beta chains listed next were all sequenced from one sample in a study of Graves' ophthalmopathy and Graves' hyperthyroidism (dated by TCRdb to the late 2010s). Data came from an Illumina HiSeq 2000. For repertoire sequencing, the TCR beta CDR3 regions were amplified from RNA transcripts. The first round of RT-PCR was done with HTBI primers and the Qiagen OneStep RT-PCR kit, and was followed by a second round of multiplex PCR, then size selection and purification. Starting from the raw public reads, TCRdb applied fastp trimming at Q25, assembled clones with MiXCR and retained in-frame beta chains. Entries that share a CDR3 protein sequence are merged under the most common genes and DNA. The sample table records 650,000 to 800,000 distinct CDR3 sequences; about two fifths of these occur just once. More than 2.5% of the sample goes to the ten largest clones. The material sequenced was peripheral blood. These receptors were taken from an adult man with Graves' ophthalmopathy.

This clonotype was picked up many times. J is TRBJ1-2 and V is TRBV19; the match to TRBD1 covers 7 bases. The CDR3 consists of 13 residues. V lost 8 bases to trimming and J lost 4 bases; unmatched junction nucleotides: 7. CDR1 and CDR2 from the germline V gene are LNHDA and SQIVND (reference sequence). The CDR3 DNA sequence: TGTGCCAGTCAACGACAGGGTGGCTATGGCTACACCTTC. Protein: CASQRQGGYGYTF.

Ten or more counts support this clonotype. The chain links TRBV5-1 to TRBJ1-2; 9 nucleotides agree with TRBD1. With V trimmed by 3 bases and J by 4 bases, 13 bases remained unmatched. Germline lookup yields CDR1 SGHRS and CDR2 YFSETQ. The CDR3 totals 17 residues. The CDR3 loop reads CASSSGTGIHRSYGYTF. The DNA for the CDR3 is TGCGCCAGCAGCTCCGGGACAGGGATTCATCGGAGCTATGGCTACACCTTC.

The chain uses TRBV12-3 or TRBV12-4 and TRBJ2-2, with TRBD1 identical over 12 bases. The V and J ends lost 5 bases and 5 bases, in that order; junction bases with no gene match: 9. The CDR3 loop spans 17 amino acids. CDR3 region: CASSPHPGQGATGELFF. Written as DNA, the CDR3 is TGTGCCAGCAGTCCTCATCCGGGACAGGGGGCAACCGGGGAGCTGTTTTTT.

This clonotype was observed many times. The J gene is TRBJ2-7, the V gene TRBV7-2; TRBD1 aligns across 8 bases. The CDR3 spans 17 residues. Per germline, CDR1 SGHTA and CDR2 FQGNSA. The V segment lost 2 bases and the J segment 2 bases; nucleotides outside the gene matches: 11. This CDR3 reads CASSLTAGGIRTYEQYF. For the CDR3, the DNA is TGTGCCAGCAGCTTAACGGCAGGGGGCATTAGAACCTACGAGCAGTACTTC. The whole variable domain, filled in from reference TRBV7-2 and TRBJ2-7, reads GAGVSQSPSNKVTEKGKDVELRCDPISGHTALYWYRQSLGQGLEFLIYFQGNSAPDKSGLPSDRFSAERTGGSVSTLTIQRTQQEDSAVYLCASSLTAGGIRTYEQYFGPGTRLTVT.

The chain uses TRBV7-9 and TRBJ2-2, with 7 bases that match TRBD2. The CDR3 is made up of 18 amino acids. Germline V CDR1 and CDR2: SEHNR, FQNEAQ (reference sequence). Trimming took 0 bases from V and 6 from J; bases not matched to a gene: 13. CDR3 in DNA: TGTGCCAGCAGCTTAGCAAGGTTCAGCGGGGTCCCCCCCGGGGAGCTGTTTTTT. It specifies CASSLARFSGVPPGELFF.

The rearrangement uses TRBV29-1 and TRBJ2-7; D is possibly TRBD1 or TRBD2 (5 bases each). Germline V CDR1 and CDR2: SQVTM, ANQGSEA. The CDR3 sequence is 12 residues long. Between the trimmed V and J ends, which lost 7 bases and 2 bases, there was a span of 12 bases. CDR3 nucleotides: TGCAGCGCCGGGACCCCTACCTACGAGCAGTACTTC. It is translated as CSAGTPTYEQYF.

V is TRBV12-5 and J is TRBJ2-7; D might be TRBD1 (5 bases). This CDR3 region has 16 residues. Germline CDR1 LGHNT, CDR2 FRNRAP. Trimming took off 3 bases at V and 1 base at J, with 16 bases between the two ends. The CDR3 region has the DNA TGTGCTAGTGGTTTAGTCGGTCAGGGCTCATCCTACGAGCAGTACTTC. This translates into CASGLVGQGSSYEQYF.

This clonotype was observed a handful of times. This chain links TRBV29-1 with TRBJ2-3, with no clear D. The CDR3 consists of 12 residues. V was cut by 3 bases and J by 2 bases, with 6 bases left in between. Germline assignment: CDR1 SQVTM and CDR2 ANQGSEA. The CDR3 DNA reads TGCAGCGTTGAGTTGGCCACAGATACGCAGTATTTT. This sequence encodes CSVELATDTQYF.

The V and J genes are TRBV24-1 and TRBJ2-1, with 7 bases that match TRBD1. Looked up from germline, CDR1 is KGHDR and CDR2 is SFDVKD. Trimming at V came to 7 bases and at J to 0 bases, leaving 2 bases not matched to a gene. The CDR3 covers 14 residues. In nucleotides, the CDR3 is TGTGCCACCAGGGACAGGAGCTCCTACAATGAGCAGTTCTTC. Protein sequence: CATRDRSSYNEQFF.

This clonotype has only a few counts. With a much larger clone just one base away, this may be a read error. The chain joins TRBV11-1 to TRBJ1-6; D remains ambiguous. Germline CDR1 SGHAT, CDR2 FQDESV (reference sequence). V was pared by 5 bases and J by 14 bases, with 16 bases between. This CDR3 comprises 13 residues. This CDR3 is CASSPYDDRTLHF. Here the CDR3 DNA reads TGTGCCAGCAGCCCCTACGATGACCGCACCCTCCACTTT.

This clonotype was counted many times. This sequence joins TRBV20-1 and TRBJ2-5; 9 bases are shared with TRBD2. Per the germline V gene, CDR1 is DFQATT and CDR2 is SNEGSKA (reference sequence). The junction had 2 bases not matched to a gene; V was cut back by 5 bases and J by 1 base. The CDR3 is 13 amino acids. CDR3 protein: CSAVSGSQETQYF. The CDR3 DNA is TGCAGTGCTGTTAGCGGGAGCCAAGAGACCCAGTACTTC.

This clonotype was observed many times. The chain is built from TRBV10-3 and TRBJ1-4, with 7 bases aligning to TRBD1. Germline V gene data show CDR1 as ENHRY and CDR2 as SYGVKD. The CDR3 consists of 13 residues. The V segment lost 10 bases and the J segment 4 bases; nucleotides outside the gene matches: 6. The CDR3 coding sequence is TGTGCCAGCACTACAGGGGATAATGAAAAACTGTTTTTT. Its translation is CASTTGDNEKLFF.

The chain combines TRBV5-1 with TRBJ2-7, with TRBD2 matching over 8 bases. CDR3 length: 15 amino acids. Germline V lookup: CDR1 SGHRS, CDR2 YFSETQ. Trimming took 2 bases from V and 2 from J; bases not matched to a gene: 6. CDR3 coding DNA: TGCGCCAGCAGCTTCCGGGAGGGAGGTGCCTACGAGCAGTACTTC. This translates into CASSFREGGAYEQYF.

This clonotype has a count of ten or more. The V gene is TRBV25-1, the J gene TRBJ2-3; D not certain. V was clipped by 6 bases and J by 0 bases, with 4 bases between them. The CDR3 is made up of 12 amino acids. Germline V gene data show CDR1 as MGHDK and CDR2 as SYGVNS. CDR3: CASRGSTDTQYF. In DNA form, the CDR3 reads TGTGCCAGCAGGGGAAGCACAGATACGCAGTATTTT.

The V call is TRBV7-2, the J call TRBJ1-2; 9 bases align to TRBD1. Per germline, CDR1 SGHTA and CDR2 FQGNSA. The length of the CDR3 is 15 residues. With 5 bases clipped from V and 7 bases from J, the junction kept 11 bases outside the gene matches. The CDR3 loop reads CASSQEPGQGSGYTF. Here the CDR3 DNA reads TGTGCCAGCAGCCAAGAACCGGGACAGGGCTCTGGCTACACCTTC.

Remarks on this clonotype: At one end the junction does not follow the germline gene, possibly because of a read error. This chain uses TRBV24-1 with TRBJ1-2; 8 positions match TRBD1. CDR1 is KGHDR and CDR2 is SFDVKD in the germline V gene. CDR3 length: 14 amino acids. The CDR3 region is CAASDADRDAGHTF. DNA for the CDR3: TGTGCCGCCAGTGACGCGGACAGGGACGCTGGCCACACCTTC.

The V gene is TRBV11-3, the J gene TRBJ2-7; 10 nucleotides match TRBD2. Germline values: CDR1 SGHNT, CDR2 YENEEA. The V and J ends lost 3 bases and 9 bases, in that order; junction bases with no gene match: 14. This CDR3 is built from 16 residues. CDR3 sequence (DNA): TGTGCCAGCAGCTTCTATCCTAGCGGGAGCTCTAACGTGCAGTACTTC. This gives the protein CASSFYPSGSSNVQYF.

CDR3 sequence: CAISDGRGAGEQYF. The CDR3 DNA is TGTGCCATCAGTGACGGCAGGGGAGCGGGCGAGCAGTACTTC. The chain recombines TRBV10-3 with TRBJ2-7; D assignment may be TRBD1 or TRBD2 (6 bases each). Germline V gene sequence: CDR1 ENHRY, CDR2 SYGVKD. Trimming took off 3 bases at V and 6 bases at J, with 15 bases between the two ends. This CDR3 has 14 amino acids.

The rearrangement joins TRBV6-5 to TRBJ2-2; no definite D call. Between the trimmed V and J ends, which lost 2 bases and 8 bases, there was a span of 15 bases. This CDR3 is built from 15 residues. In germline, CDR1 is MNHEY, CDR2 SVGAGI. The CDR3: CASSYQGQLGGELFF. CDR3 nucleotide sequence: TGTGCCAGCAGTTACCAAGGGCAGCTAGGGGGGGAGCTGTTTTTT.

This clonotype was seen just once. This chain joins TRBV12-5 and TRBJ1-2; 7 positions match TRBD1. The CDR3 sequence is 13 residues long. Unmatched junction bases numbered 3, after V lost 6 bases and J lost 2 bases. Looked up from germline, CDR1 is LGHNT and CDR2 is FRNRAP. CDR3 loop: CASGSTGNYGYTF. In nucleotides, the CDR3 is TGTGCTAGTGGGTCGACAGGGAACTATGGCTACACCTTC.

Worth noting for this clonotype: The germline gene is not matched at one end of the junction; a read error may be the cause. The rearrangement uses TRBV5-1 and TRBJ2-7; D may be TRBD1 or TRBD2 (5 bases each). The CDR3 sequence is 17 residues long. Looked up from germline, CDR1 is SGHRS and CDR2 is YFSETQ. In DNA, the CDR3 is TGTGCCAGCAGCCAAGATCGGCGCAGGTGGGACCCCTACGAGCAGTACTTC. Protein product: CASSQDRRRWDPYEQYF.

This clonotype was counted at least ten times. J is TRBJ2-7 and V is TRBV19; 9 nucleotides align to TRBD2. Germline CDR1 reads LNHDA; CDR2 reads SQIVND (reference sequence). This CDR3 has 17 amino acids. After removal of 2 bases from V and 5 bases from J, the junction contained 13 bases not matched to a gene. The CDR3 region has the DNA TGTGCCAGTAGTATACCCCCGGGACGGCGGACTAGCGACGAGCAGTACTTC. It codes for CASSIPPGRRTSDEQYF.

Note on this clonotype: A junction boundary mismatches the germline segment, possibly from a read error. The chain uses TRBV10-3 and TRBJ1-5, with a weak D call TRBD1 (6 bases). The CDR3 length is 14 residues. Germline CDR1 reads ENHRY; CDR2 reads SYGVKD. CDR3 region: CASSFPPGAQPQHF. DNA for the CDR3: TGTGCCAGCAGTTTTCCGCCGGGGGCCCAGCCCCAGCATTTT.

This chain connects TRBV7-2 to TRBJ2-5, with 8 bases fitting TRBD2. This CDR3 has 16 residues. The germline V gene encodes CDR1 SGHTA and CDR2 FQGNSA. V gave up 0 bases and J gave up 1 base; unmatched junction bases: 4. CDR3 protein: CASSLAPAGAQETQYF. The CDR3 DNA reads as TGTGCCAGCAGCTTAGCACCAGCGGGGGCCCAAGAGACCCAGTACTTC.

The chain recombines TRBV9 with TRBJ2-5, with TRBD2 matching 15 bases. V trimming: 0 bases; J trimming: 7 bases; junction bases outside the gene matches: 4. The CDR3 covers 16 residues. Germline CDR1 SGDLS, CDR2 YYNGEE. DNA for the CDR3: TGTGCCAGCAGCGTAGAACCGGGACTAGCGGGGGGGACCCAGTACTTC. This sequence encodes CASSVEPGLAGGTQYF. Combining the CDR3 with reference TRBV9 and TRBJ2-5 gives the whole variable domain DSGVTQTPKHLITATGQRVTLRCSPRSGDLSVYWYQQSLDQGLQFLIQYYNGEERAKGNILERFSAQQFPDLHSELNLSSLELGDSALYFCASSVEPGLAGGTQYFGPGTRLLVL.